This T cell receptor beta chain emerged from a study of CD8 T cells in Susac syndrome. Whole-study results and caveats: The study acknowledged a relatively small number of individuals in its TCR sequencing and HLA analysis.

Remarks on this clonotype: The antigen is not known.

While CD8+ and CD4+ T cells were isolated negatively, TEMRA cells were enriched by FACS. Reverse transcription of about 0.45 to 1 ug RNA was performed with random hexamers. Multiplex PCR with immunoSEQ amplified the TCR beta CDR3 across 54 Vbeta and 13 Jbeta. One entry per CDR3 protein results from TCRdb running MiXCR on the immunoSEQ multiplex PCR reads. The data hold some 150,000 distinct CDR3 sequences, with roughly 95% observed a single time. The CDR3 is 15 residues long. After removal of 5 bases from V and 2 bases from J, the junction contained 5 bases not matched to a gene. The sample taken for sequencing was CD4+ T cells from PBMCs. This sequence originates from a human donor in good health. The V gene is TRBV12-3 or TRBV12-4, the J gene TRBJ1-5, with TRBD1 identical over 8 bases. As DNA, the CDR3 is TGTGCCAGCAGTGTTGGGACAGGTGGCAATCAGCCCCAGCATTTT. It codes for CASSVGTGGNQPQHF.